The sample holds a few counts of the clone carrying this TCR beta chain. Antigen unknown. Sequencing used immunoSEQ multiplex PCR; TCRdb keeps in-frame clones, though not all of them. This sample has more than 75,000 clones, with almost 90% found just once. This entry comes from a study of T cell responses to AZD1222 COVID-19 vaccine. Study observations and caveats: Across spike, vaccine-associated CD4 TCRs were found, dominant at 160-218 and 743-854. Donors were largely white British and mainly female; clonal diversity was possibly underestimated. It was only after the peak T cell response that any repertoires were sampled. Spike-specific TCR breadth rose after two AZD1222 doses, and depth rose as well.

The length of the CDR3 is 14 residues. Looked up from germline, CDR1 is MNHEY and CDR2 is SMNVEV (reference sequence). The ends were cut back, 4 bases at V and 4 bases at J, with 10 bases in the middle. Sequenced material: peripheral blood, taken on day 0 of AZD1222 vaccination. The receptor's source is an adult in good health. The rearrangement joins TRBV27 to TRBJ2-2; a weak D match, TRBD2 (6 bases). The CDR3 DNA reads TGTGCCAGCAGTTGGAGTAGCGGCACCGGGGAGCTGTTTTTT. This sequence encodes CASSWSSGTGELFF.